A selection of T cell receptor beta chains follows, all from one sample in a study of technical replicates of blood from a handful of donors. Clones were sequenced by immunoSEQ multiplex PCR, and TCRdb holds only the in-frame ones, with some missing. The data hold 60,000 to 95,000 clones, with around 92% observed a single time. Sequences were obtained from T cells isolated from PBMCs. Receptor source: a human donor in good health. Some clones in this sample may be carry-over from other donors' samples. CDR3s include the opening cysteine and the closing phenylalanine or tryptophan. D genes are given only for firm matches. Size is omitted from some rows. Given values are once, few, many or a class for expanded clones.

J | D | V | size | DNA | CDR3
TRBJ2-3 | TRBD2 | TRBV28 | NA | TGTGCCAGCAGTCCGCGGGGGGCTCTCACAGATACGCAGTATTTT | CASSPRGALTDTQYF
TRBJ2-7 | TRBD1 | TRBV19 | NA | TGTGCCTCCCGGGGACAGGGGTCCTCACGGGAGTACTTC | CASRGQGSSREYF
TRBJ2-1 | NA | TRBV7-9 | NA | TGTGCCAGCAGCTTCCTTGACAGGTATGAGCAGTTCTTC | CASSFLDRYEQFF
TRBJ2-3 | NA | TRBV19 | NA | TGTGCCAGTAGTGTAAACAGGGGCACAGATACGCAGTATTTT | CASSVNRGTDTQYF
TRBJ2-7 | TRBD1 | TRBV13 | NA | TGTGCCAGCAGCGCTGGGACAGGGGGCACCTACGAGCAGTACTTC | CASSAGTGGTYEQYF
TRBJ1-5 | NA | TRBV30 | few | TGTGCCTGGAGCGGCCAGGCCAATCAGCCCCAGCATTTT | CAWSGQANQPQHF
TRBJ1-5 | NA | TRBV19 | NA | TGTGCCAGTACCCCTTATCCGAATCAGCCCCAGCATTTT | CASTPYPNQPQHF
TRBJ2-7 | NA | TRBV19 | NA | TGTGCCAGTAGTGAGACAGTTAGTAAATACGAGCAGTACTTC | CASSETVSKYEQYF
TRBJ2-7 | NA | TRBV6-1 | once | TGTGCCAGCAGCGGGGTGGTGAGGACCTACGAGCAGTACTTC | CASSGVVRTYEQYF
TRBJ2-1 | NA | TRBV5-1 | NA | TGCGCCAGCAGCTTGGATCTCAGGGGCTCCTACAATGAGCAGTTCTTC | CASSLDLRGSYNEQFF
TRBJ2-5 | TRBD2 | TRBV5-1 | NA | TGCGCCAGCAGCTTTAAGGCTAGCGGAGAGACCCAGTACTTC | CASSFKASGETQYF
TRBJ2-1 | NA | TRBV29-1 | NA | TGCAGCGGGACGGGGGATGAGCAGTTCTTC | CSGTGDEQFF
TRBJ1-5 | NA | TRBV28 | NA | TGTGCCAGCGTCACAGGGTTCAATCAGCCCCAGCATTTT | CASVTGFNQPQHF
TRBJ2-1 | TRBD2 | TRBV9 | NA | TGTGCCAGCAGCTACGGGACTAGCGGGGGTGATGAGCAGTTCTTC | CASSYGTSGGDEQFF
TRBJ2-2 | NA | TRBV11-3 | NA | TGTGCCAGCAGCTTAGCCCGGGGAGGAACCGGGGAGCTGTTTTTT | CASSLARGGTGELFF
TRBJ1-1 | NA | TRBV4-1 | NA | TGCGCCAGCAGCCTAGGGTCGGGGGTGAACACTGAAGCTTTCTTT | CASSLGSGVNTEAFF
TRBJ2-7 | TRBD1 | TRBV19 | NA | TGTGCCAGTAGTATAGATTATTTGTCGGGCAGGGGGACCTACGAGCAGTACTTC | CASSIDYLSGRGTYEQYF
TRBJ2-2 | TRBD1 | TRBV2 | NA | TGTGCCAGCAGCCAGACAGGGGGGATGGGAACCGGGGAGCTGTTTTTT | CASSQTGGMGTGELFF
TRBJ2-3 | TRBD2 | TRBV4-1 | NA | TGCGCCAGCAGCCAAGGGGGCGGGGGGACGGCTACGCAGTATTTT | CASSQGGGGTATQYF
TRBJ2-4 | TRBD1 | TRBV7-8 | NA | TGTGCCAGCAGCGACAGGGATCTAGCCAAAAACATTCAGTACTTC | CASSDRDLAKNIQYF
TRBJ2-1 | TRBD1 | TRBV7-2 | once | TGTGCCAGCAGCCGTACTCTGGGACAGGATCTCAATGAGCAGTTCTTC | CASSRTLGQDLNEQFF
TRBJ2-3 | NA | TRBV10-3 | NA | TGTGCCATCAGTGATGAACGGGGAATGGTTACGCAGTATTTT | CAISDERGMVTQYF